This is a list of T cell receptor beta chains from one sample in a study of CD8+CD57+ T cells in acquired aplastic anemia. TCRdb itself ran the reads through MiXCR, one entry per CDR3 protein. The sample includes 450,000 to 600,000 distinct CDR3 sequences, roughly a third of them seen just once. The sequencing sample was made of sorted CD4+, CD8+, or CD8+CD57+ T cells (not recorded which) from PBMCs. These receptors all stem from a human donor with aplastic anemia. Each CDR3 is given with its conserved first and last residue. The order of the fields is D gene, V gene, J gene, CDR3 length, clone size, CDR3 DNA, CDR3 protein. The D gene is left open where the match is weak. Expanded clones get a size class; other rows say once, few or many, or leave the size out.

TRBD2,TRBV25-1,TRBJ2-5,16,-,TGTGCCAGCAGTGAAGGTAGCGGGACTAGAGTAGAGACCCAGTACTTC,CASSEGSGTRVETQYF
-,TRBV9,TRBJ2-5,15,-,TGTGCCAGCAGCGCCTTAGCAGGGGGGCGTGAGACCCAGTACTTC,CASSALAGGRETQYF
TRBD1,TRBV9,TRBJ2-5,15,many,TGTGCCAGCAGCAGGACAGGGGGGGGACAAGAGACCCAGTACTTC,CASSRTGGGQETQYF
TRBD1,TRBV10-2,TRBJ2-5,17,few,TGCGCCAGCAGTGAGAATTTAAGGACAGGGGGACGTCGGGCCCGGTACTTC,CASSENLRTGGRRARYF
-,TRBV19,TRBJ1-1,13,many,TGTGCCAGTAGTATACAGGGGAGGTCTGAAGCTTTCTTT,CASSIQGRSEAFF
-,TRBV2,TRBJ2-5,14,many,TGTGCCAGCATGCCCCCAGCTAGCGTGGAGACCCAGTACTTC,CASMPPASVETQYF
TRBD1,TRBV25-1,TRBJ2-5,13,few,TGTGCCAGCTCAGGCGACAGGGGAGAGACCCAGTACTTC,CASSGDRGETQYF
-,TRBV11-2,TRBJ2-1,17,-,TGTGCCAGCAGCTTACTACGCGGTGCCACATCCTACAATGAGCAGTTCTTC,CASSLLRGATSYNEQFF
-,TRBV5-5,TRBJ1-4,16,-,TGTGCCAGCAGCGTTGAGTGGGATGCAACTAATGAAAAACTGTTTTTT,CASSVEWDATNEKLFF
-,TRBV2,TRBJ2-5,15,many,TGTGCCAGCAGTGAAGTAAGGACCCTGCGAGAGACCCAGTACTTC,CASSEVRTLRETQYF
-,TRBV18,TRBJ1-2,12,-,TGTGCCAGCTCCCTGAACGGAGATGGCTACACCTTC,CASSLNGDGYTF
-,TRBV29-1,TRBJ2-1,11,-,TGCAGCGTTTTCGGGGCCTATGAGCAGTTCTTC,CSVFGAYEQFF
-,TRBV7-2,TRBJ1-1,14,many,TGTGCCAGCAGCTTAGATGGCCAGGGGACTGAAGCTTTCTTT,CASSLDGQGTEAFF
-,TRBV15,TRBJ1-6,13,-,TGTGCCACCGGGGGGGATTATAATTCACCCCTCCACTTT,CATGGDYNSPLHF
-,TRBV6-1,TRBJ1-2,12,many,TGTGCCAGCACAAGGGTTGGGTATGGCTACACCTTC,CASTRVGYGYTF
TRBD2,TRBV2,TRBJ2-1,15,once,TGTGCCAGCATGGTCGCGGGAGCTAACTACAATGAGCAGTTCTTC,CASMVAGANYNEQFF
TRBD2,TRBV12-3/TRBV12-4,TRBJ2-7,16,few,TGTGCCAGCAGTTTGTCCGGTATTAGCGGGGGACCCGAGCAGTACTTC,CASSLSGISGGPEQYF
TRBD1,TRBV2,TRBJ1-1,13,many,TGTGCCGGAAACAGGGGGTGGAACACTGAAGCTTTCTTT,CAGNRGWNTEAFF
-,TRBV3-1,TRBJ1-6,16,-,TGTGCCAGCAGCCAAGAGGCAGGGTCCTATAATTCACCCCTCCACTTT,CASSQEAGSYNSPLHF
-,TRBV5-1,TRBJ2-7,16,few,TGCGCCAGCAGCCCGGCCGGAGTGACGGGAGTTTACGAGCAGTACTTC,CASSPAGVTGVYEQYF
-,TRBV6-1,TRBJ2-7,12,many,TGTGCCAGCAGTCCGGACAGACACGAGCAGTACTTC,CASSPDRHEQYF
TRBD1,TRBV20-1,TRBJ1-5,14,many,TGCAGTGCTAGGCCAAGTACAGGGGGACAGCCCCAGCATTTT,CSARPSTGGQPQHF
-,TRBV20-1,TRBJ2-7,16,-,TGCAGTGCTAGAGTTGAGTTGGGTACAGGGAGTTCCGAGCAGTACTTC,CSARVELGTGSSEQYF
TRBD1,TRBV25-1,TRBJ1-5,16,-,TGTGCCAGCCGAGGGACAGGGTCGAGGAGCAATCAGCCCCAGCATTTT,CASRGTGSRSNQPQHF
-,TRBV11-2,TRBJ2-3,15,many,TGTGCCAGCAGATCGGTTAAGCGGATCACAGATACGCAGTATTTT,CASRSVKRITDTQYF
-,TRBV25-1,TRBJ1-2,13,few,TGTGCCAGCGAAATTGGAACCGGCTATGGCTACACCTTC,CASEIGTGYGYTF
-,TRBV7-2,TRBJ2-1,12,-,TGTGCCAGCAGCCAGGGACGGGATGAGCAGTTCTTC,CASSQGRDEQFF
-,TRBV29-1,TRBJ1-2,13,-,TGCAGCGTTGAGGGCGTCCCGGGGAATGGCTACACCTTC,CSVEGVPGNGYTF
-,TRBV7-8,TRBJ1-5,15,-,TGTGCCAGCAGTCTACCGGGACGGAGCAATCAGCCCCAGCATTTT,CASSLPGRSNQPQHF
TRBD1,TRBV20-1,TRBJ1-6,14,-,TGCAGTGCCCGCGGGACAGGGGAACAGTCACCCCTCCACTTT,CSARGTGEQSPLHF
TRBD2,TRBV24-1,TRBJ2-7,16,many,TGTGCCACCAGATGGGGGGGGGGCGGGAGGGCCAACGAGCAGTACTTC,CATRWGGGGRANEQYF
TRBD2,TRBV5-1,TRBJ2-1,14,few,TGCGCCAGCAGCTTGGCCAGGGAGGGAGGTGAGCAGTTCTTC,CASSLAREGGEQFF
-,TRBV10-1,TRBJ2-3,15,-,TGCGCCAGCAGCTGGGACCGGGCCTACACAGATACGCAGTATTTT,CASSWDRAYTDTQYF
-,TRBV7-9,TRBJ1-1,12,-,TGTGCCAGCAGCCAGAGGACAGCAGAAGCTTTCTTT,CASSQRTAEAFF
-,TRBV9,TRBJ1-3,17,few,TGTGCCAGCAGCGTATCATCCTCGGGGGGGCTGGGGAACACCATATATTTT,CASSVSSSGGLGNTIYF
-,TRBV5-1,TRBJ1-1,13,-,TGCGCCAGCAGCAATGGCCCGAACACTGAAGCTTTCTTT,CASSNGPNTEAFF
-,TRBV6-2/TRBV6-3,TRBJ1-3,15,few,TGTGCCAGCAGTAACCTGCAAGCCTCTGGAAACACCATATATTTT,CASSNLQASGNTIYF
TRBD2,TRBV27,TRBJ2-7,15,few,TGTGCCAGCAGCCCCCTTTACCGCGGGAGCTACGAGCAGTACTTC,CASSPLYRGSYEQYF
-,TRBV12-3/TRBV12-4,TRBJ2-1,12,-,TGTGCCAGCGAGGGAGATTGCAATGAGCAGTTCTTC,CASEGDCNEQFF
TRBD1,TRBV30,TRBJ2-7,12,-,TGTGCCTTGGACAGGGGGCAGAACGAGCAGTACTTC,CALDRGQNEQYF
-,TRBV16,TRBJ1-1,14,-,TGTGCCAGCAGCCAATCGACCGTGAACACTGAAGCTTTCTTT,CASSQSTVNTEAFF
-,TRBV19,TRBJ1-2,14,-,TGTGCCAGTAGTATAGGTCGGGAACACTATGGCTACACCTTC,CASSIGREHYGYTF
-,TRBV7-9,TRBJ1-5,14,-,TGTGCCAGCAGCTTAGTAGGGGAGGATCAGCCCCAGCATTTT,CASSLVGEDQPQHF
-,TRBV30,TRBJ1-2,13,-,TGTGCCTGGAGTGTCCGGCTGGCCTATGGCTACACCTTC,CAWSVRLAYGYTF
TRBD1,TRBV2,TRBJ1-2,13,many,TGTGCCAGCAGGGAAAATACAGGGGATGGCTACACCTTC,CASRENTGDGYTF
-,TRBV11-1,TRBJ1-1,13,-,TGTGCCAGCAGCTTAATCGTCGGGGAAAAAACTTTCTTT,CASSLIVGEKTFF
TRBD1,TRBV20-1,TRBJ2-3,14,-,TGCAGTGCCCAGGGACAGGGAAATCCAGATACGCAGTATTTT,CSAQGQGNPDTQYF
TRBD1,TRBV6-1,TRBJ1-2,14,few,TGTGCCAGCCACTGGGGACAGCCGATTCAGGGCTACACCTTC,CASHWGQPIQGYTF
TRBD2,TRBV30,TRBJ2-3,15,few,TGTGCCTGGTCCCGGGGGGGCCCAGGGGCAGATACGCAGTATTTT,CAWSRGGPGADTQYF
TRBD1,TRBV29-1,TRBJ1-1,12,many,TGCAGCGCAGGGGGCCTGAACACTGAAGCTTTCTTT,CSAGGLNTEAFF
-,TRBV19,TRBJ2-7,14,-,TGTGCCCCCAGGGGAAGCGGGAAGGGCTACGAGCAGTACTTC,CAPRGSGKGYEQYF
TRBD1,TRBV2,TRBJ2-7,12,-,TGTGCCAGCAGCTCGGGACAGGGCGAGCAGTACTTC,CASSSGQGEQYF
-,TRBV7-6,TRBJ2-3,16,-,TGTGCCAGCAGCTTAGAACTAGCCACTAGCACAGATACGCAGTATTTT,CASSLELATSTDTQYF
-,TRBV6-1,TRBJ1-3,15,few,TGTGCCAGCAGGCAAACAGGCCGGAGTGGAAACACCATATATTTT,CASRQTGRSGNTIYF